The 26 T cell receptor beta chains below were found in one sample sequenced in a study of blood T cells in healthy people across ages. Next came a second PCR, run for roughly 6 to 11 cycles, which used a sample-barcoded 5' primer along with a J-beta primer mix. From the 5' RACE reads, TCRdb called clonotypes with MiXCR, one entry per CDR3 protein. The table lists about 970,000 distinct CDR3 sequences, roughly 47% of them singletons, with roughly a fifth in the top ten. Sequenced: blood. The receptor source for this set is a woman aged 55-75 years in good health.

This chain uses TRBV20-1 with TRBJ2-1, with TRBD2 matching over 9 bases. V lost 5 bases and J lost 6; bases outside the gene matches: 17. Germline V CDR1 and CDR2: DFQATT, SNEGSKA (reference sequence). The length of the CDR3 is 17 residues. The CDR3 bases are TGCAGTGCTTTGGGGTGGAGGCTAGCGGGACGGTCCAATGAGCAGTTCTTC. Residues: CSALGWRLAGRSNEQFF.

The chain links TRBV3-1 to TRBJ1-2, with 7 bases that match TRBD1. Germline values: CDR1 LGHDT, CDR2 YNNKEL (reference sequence). The CDR3 consists of 13 residues. Trimming at V came to 1 base and at J to 8 bases, leaving 4 bases not matched to a gene. CDR3 sequence: CASSQVAGGGYTF. In DNA form, the CDR3 reads TGTGCCAGCAGCCAAGTCGCAGGGGGAGGCTACACCTTC.

The chain employs TRBV25-1 and TRBJ2-3; D is possibly TRBD1 (5 bases). CDR1 is MGHDK and CDR2 is SYGVNS in the germline V gene. V was pared by 8 bases and J by 2 bases, with 17 bases between. The CDR3 totals 15 residues. The CDR3 is CASRYDGHPTDTQYF. The CDR3 DNA sequence: TGTGCCAGCCGCTACGACGGACACCCCACAGATACGCAGTATTTT.

The chain recombines TRBV4-3 with TRBJ2-3, with TRBD2 identical over 8 bases. The junction had 8 bases not matched to a gene; V was cut back by 1 base and J by 5 bases. The CDR3 totals 16 residues. CDR1 and CDR2 from the germline V gene are LGHNA and YSLEER. The CDR3 DNA reads TGCGCCAGCAGCCAAGGGGCTAGCGGGCTGGTAGATACGCAGTATTTT. Amino acids: CASSQGASGLVDTQYF.

The chain employs TRBV28 and TRBJ1-4; 7 bases match TRBD1. Trimming cost V 5 bases and J 7 bases; bases outside gene matches: 10. The length of the CDR3 is 15 residues. Germline CDR1 MDHEN, CDR2 SYDVKM. The CDR3 DNA is TGTGCCAGCAGTAACTCAGGGGGTCTGAGTGAAAAACTGTTTTTT. This gives the protein CASSNSGGLSEKLFF.

V gene TRBV20-1 combines with J gene TRBJ2-1; 13 bases match TRBD2. CDR1 and CDR2 from the germline V gene are DFQATT and SNEGSKA (reference sequence). This CDR3 has 18 amino acids. Trimming cost V 3 bases and J 7 bases; bases outside gene matches: 15. The CDR3 region is CSAREGRLAGGKGNEQFF. CDR3 bases: TGCAGTGCTAGGGAGGGGAGACTAGCGGGGGGCAAAGGGAATGAGCAGTTCTTC.

The chain uses TRBV25-1 and TRBJ1-2; a possible D gene is TRBD1 (5 bases). Trimming cost V 2 bases and J 5 bases, with 12 bases left between them. This CDR3 is 14 amino acids long. Germline values: CDR1 MGHDK, CDR2 SYGVNS. CDR3 sequence (DNA): TGTGCCAGCAGTGAAGGGGGGGGGTATTATGGCTACACCTTC. Amino acid sequence: CASSEGGGYYGYTF.

The V and J genes are TRBV6-6 and TRBJ1-5; D not resolved. Germline V gene sequence: CDR1 MNHNY, CDR2 SVGAGI (reference sequence). This CDR3 spans 14 amino acids. V was trimmed by 6 bases and J by 1 base, leaving 10 bases between them. Written as DNA, the CDR3 is TGTGCCAGCAGCGAGGGTAAGAGCAATCAGCCCCAGCATTTT. This gives the protein CASSEGKSNQPQHF.

The DNA for the CDR3 is TGCGCCAGCAGCAAACCCAGGGACGGGGGCGACCGAGATACGCAGTATTTT. Translating it yields CASSKPRDGGDRDTQYF. This chain joins TRBV5-1 and TRBJ2-3; D may correspond to TRBD1 or TRBD2 (6 bases each). The CDR3 is made up of 17 amino acids. V was clipped by 4 bases and J by 5 bases, with 23 bases between them. Germline-derived CDR1 and CDR2 are SGHRS and YFSETQ.

The rearrangement joins TRBV30 to TRBJ2-5, with a weak D call TRBD1 (7 bases). The J call may be incorrect, as the DNA end agrees better with TRBJ2-7. Germline V gene lookup returns CDR1 GTSNPN and CDR2 SVGIG (reference sequence). CDR3 length: 13 residues. The CDR3 nucleotides read TGTGCCTGGAGTCAGGGGGAGGACTACGAGCAGTACTTC. It yields the protein CAWSQGEDYEQYF.

This chain connects TRBV15 to TRBJ2-3; D is uncertain. With 5 bases removed from V and 8 bases from J, the gap between germline ends came to 11 bases. Per the germline V gene, CDR1 is LNHNV and CDR2 is YYDKDF (reference sequence). CDR3 length: 12 residues. CDR3 DNA sequence: TGTGCCACCAGCCCCCCGTCGCCTACGCAGTATTTT. This gives the protein CATSPPSPTQYF.

The table lists this clonotype with a count of one. The junction differs from germline at one of its ends, possibly a read error. This chain connects TRBV28 to TRBJ2-7, with D unclear. The last part of the DNA fits TRBJ2-5 better; the J call may be wrong. There are 13 residues in the CDR3. CDR1 is MDHEN and CDR2 is SYDVKM in the germline V gene. The CDR3 DNA is TGTACCAGCAGTGTCCTAGGGCGCCAGACCCAGTACTTC. Its protein is CTSSVLGRQTQYF.

V gene TRBV28 combines with J gene TRBJ2-3; D is unclear. Trimming stripped 8 bases from V and 1 base from J, with 16 bases between. This CDR3 has 15 amino acids. CDR1 and CDR2 from the germline V gene are MDHEN and SYDVKM. The CDR3 loop is CASEAFDMGTDTQYF. The CDR3 DNA is TGTGCCAGCGAGGCTTTTGATATGGGCACAGATACGCAGTATTTT.

The V and J genes are TRBV29-1 and TRBJ2-7; TRBD2 agrees at 13 bases. From germline, CDR1 is SQVTM and CDR2 ANQGSEA. V was clipped by 7 bases and J by 7 bases; unmatched bases: 7. This CDR3 is 13 amino acids long. CDR3 nucleotide sequence: TGCAGCGAAAGGACTAGCGGGAGCAATGAGCAGTACTTC. This encodes CSERTSGSNEQYF.

Points on this clonotype: At one end, the junction sequence differs from germline, possibly due to a read error. The rearrangement uses TRBV4-3 and TRBJ2-1; D gene unclear. Looked up from germline, CDR1 is LGHNA and CDR2 is YSLEER. CDR3 length: 15 residues. In DNA, the CDR3 is TGCGCCAGCAACCAAGATTCGGGCTCCTACAATGAGCAGTTCTTC. It yields the protein CASNQDSGSYNEQFF.

This clonotype was detected a few times. The genes are TRBV12-3 or TRBV12-4 and TRBJ2-3, with D possibly matching TRBD2 (5 bases). The ends were cut back, 6 bases at V and 0 bases at J, with 10 bases in the middle. The CDR3 has 14 residues. The CDR3 nucleotides are TGTGCCAGCAGGCACAGCGGAAGCACAGATACGCAGTATTTT. Translating gives CASRHSGSTDTQYF.

Only one count was recorded for this clonotype. The CDR3 spells CASSLAAGYQETQYF. The DNA of the CDR3 is TGTGCCAGCAGTTTAGCAGCGGGCTACCAAGAGACCCAGTACTTC. The chain combines TRBV28 with TRBJ2-5, with D tentatively TRBD2 (6 bases). V was clipped by 2 bases and J by 0 bases, with 10 bases between them. The length of the CDR3 is 15 residues. Germline values: CDR1 MDHEN, CDR2 SYDVKM.

The chain joins TRBV29-1 to TRBJ2-1; 8 bases are a match to TRBD2. This CDR3 region has 13 residues. Per germline, CDR1 SQVTM and CDR2 ANQGSEA. The V gene end was trimmed by 8 bases and the J gene end by 9 bases; junction bases not matched to a gene: 12. CDR3 residues: CSTQQPAGGEQFF. The CDR3 DNA sequence: TGCAGCACCCAACAGCCCGCGGGAGGTGAGCAGTTCTTC.

This chain connects TRBV7-9 to TRBJ2-5, with TRBD1 identical over 7 bases. Trimming at V came to 5 bases and at J to 3 bases, leaving 6 bases not matched to a gene. The CDR3 extends over 14 amino acids. CDR1 and CDR2 (germline): SEHNR, FQNEAQ (reference sequence). For the CDR3, the DNA is TGTGCCAGCAGCGCGTCGGACAGGAAAGAGACCCAGTACTTC. This translates into CASSASDRKETQYF.

This rearrangement joins TRBV5-6 to TRBJ1-1; D is unclear. CDR3 length: 13 amino acids. The germline CDR1 and CDR2 sequences are SGHDT and YYEEEE. V lost 4 bases, J lost 4 bases, and 11 bases lay in between. CDR3: CASSQTWGTEAFF. CDR3 sequence (DNA): TGTGCCAGCAGCCAGACCTGGGGCACTGAAGCTTTCTTT.

The chain employs TRBV29-1 and TRBJ2-1, with 9 bases identical to TRBD2. Germline values: CDR1 SQVTM, CDR2 ANQGSEA. J gave up 2 bases and V 7 bases, and 6 bases lay outside the gene matches. The length of the CDR3 is 14 residues. The CDR3 DNA sequence: TGCAGCGCCCGTAGCGGGAGCCCCTACAATGAGCAGTTCTTC. Its translation: CSARSGSPYNEQFF.

The rearrangement links TRBV12-3 or TRBV12-4 to TRBJ2-3; 12 nucleotides match TRBD2. This CDR3 comprises 16 residues. V shed 7 bases, J shed 3 bases, and the junction held 8 bases outside the gene matches. Here the CDR3 reads CASNRLAGVLTDTQYF. The CDR3 coding sequence is TGTGCCAGCAACCGACTAGCGGGAGTTCTTACAGATACGCAGTATTTT.

The chain couples TRBV12-3 or TRBV12-4 to TRBJ2-3; D is uncertain. V shed 5 bases and J shed 0 bases, with 12 bases lying between them. CDR3 length: 15 residues. CDR3: CASSPTNGSTDTQYF. The CDR3 nucleotides read TGTGCCAGCAGTCCCACCAACGGGAGCACAGATACGCAGTATTTT.

This chain links TRBV2 with TRBJ2-7, with 7 bases matching TRBD2. The V gene's germline CDR1 is SNHLY and CDR2 FYNNEI. This CDR3 has 15 residues. J lost 6 bases, V lost 4 bases, and 12 bases had no gene match. CDR3 nucleotides: TGTGCCAGCAGTGGGGCGGGAGTAATAGTGTCCGAGCAGTACTTC. Its protein product is CASSGAGVIVSEQYF.

In this sample, this clonotype turned up a few times. The chain joins TRBV27 to TRBJ1-2; tentative D call: TRBD1 (5 bases). V was pared by 8 bases and J by 2 bases, with 15 bases between. Germline CDR1 MNHEY, CDR2 SMNVEV (reference sequence). The CDR3 consists of 14 residues. The CDR3 DNA sequence: TGTGCCAGCGGCCCAAGAGGGGTAAACTATGGCTACACCTTC. Encoded protein: CASGPRGVNYGYTF.

This clonotype occurred a few times. The chain couples TRBV7-8 to TRBJ1-5; D ambiguous. Germline assignment: CDR1 SGHVS and CDR2 FQNEAQ. The CDR3 is 16 amino acids. V lost 1 base and J 1 base, leaving 11 bases between the germline ends. The CDR3 region is CASSLGSLQSNQPQHF. The CDR3 DNA reads as TGTGCCAGCAGCTTAGGCTCTTTGCAGAGCAATCAGCCCCAGCATTTT.